The sequence of this TCR beta chain was determined in a study of shared clonotypes between healthy human individuals. Assay: immunoSEQ multiplex PCR; the TCRdb copy retains only in-frame clones and omits some. The sample holds around 2,000,000 clones; more than 85% are singletons and the top ten take about 1.5%. CD45RO negativity and positive selection for CCR7 defined naive CD8 cells, a population that excluded terminally differentiated effector memory CD45RA+ cells. With respect to this clone: Its matching antigen is unknown.

The CDR3 consists of 13 residues. Germline assignment: CDR1 MNHNS and CDR2 SASEGT. Trimming took off 8 bases at V and 5 bases at J, with 15 bases between the two ends. The study's findings and limits: The represented genetic and exposure-history diversity was limited by the small number of donors.

This rearrangement joins TRBV6-1 to TRBJ2-5; no firm D call. The sequencing input was naive CD8+ T cells from PBMCs. The TCR sequence derives from a man between 18 and 29 years old in good health. Some clones in this sample may be carry-over from other donors' samples. CDR3 DNA sequence: TGTGCCAGCCGGGCGCTTGGATGGGAGACCCAGTACTTC. This sequence encodes CASRALGWETQYF.